The next 30 T cell receptor beta chains were all read from a single sample in a study of T-cell reconstitution after alpha-beta-depleted transplantation in children (dated by TCRdb to 2016 to 2018). In the paper's terms, the time point label means: day 60 (about 2 months) after transplantation. This specimen's treatment or condition label, per the study, means: allogeneic hematopoietic cell transplantation with graft depleted of TCRalphabeta T cells and CD19 B cells. Receptor libraries were prepared by PCR. These reads were obtained on an Illumina HiSeq 2500. TCR libraries were prepared with molecular barcoding, using unique molecular identifiers to normalize TCRbeta repertoire quantification. TCRdb applied fastp at Q25 and MiXCR to the public reads, then kept only in-frame beta chains. Every CDR3 protein is listed once, alongside the most common genes and DNA of its rows. This sample lists 40,000 to 55,000 distinct CDR3 sequences; around a tenth were detected once. 25% to 30% of the sample is in the top ten clones.

Here the sequenced sample was PBMCs, mostly from graft donor cells, taken 60 days after TCRalphabeta/CD19-depleted stem cell transplant. These receptors originate from a male patient aged 2-9 years who had a stem cell transplant for chronic granulomatous disease, so the T cells may come from the graft donor.

The rearrangement links TRBV5-1 to TRBJ2-7; 10 nucleotides agree with TRBD1. CDR1 SGHRS and CDR2 YFSETQ come from the germline V gene. The CDR3 covers 16 residues. Losses at the gene ends were 1 base for V and 5 bases for J; bases not matched to a gene: 9. The CDR3 reads CASSLPRRQGANEQYF. In nucleotides, the CDR3 is TGCGCCAGCAGCTTGCCCCGAAGACAGGGGGCCAACGAGCAGTACTTC.

This chain links TRBV27 with TRBJ1-2; possibly TRBD1 for D (5 bases). Germline V gene sequence: CDR1 MNHEY, CDR2 SMNVEV (reference sequence). This CDR3 has 16 residues. V lost 1 base and J 9 bases, leaving 21 bases between the germline ends. CDR3 in amino acids: CASSLLSSSGTVRYTF. The CDR3 bases are TGTGCCAGCAGTTTATTGTCGTCTTCAGGGACCGTTCGCTACACCTTC.

This clonotype was counted many times. The J gene is TRBJ2-7, the V gene TRBV7-6; TRBD2 matches 8 bases. Per the germline V gene, CDR1 is SGHVS and CDR2 is FNYEAQ. V shed 2 bases, J shed 3 bases, and the junction held 18 bases outside the gene matches. The CDR3 spans 19 residues. CDR3 sequence reads: CASSLTGLAGSRGYYEQYF. CDR3 DNA sequence: TGTGCCAGCAGCTTAACCGGACTAGCTGGTAGTCGGGGATACTACGAGCAGTACTTC.

This clonotype was seen only a few times. The chain is built from TRBV19 and TRBJ1-5; D is unclear. The CDR3 has 13 residues. From germline, CDR1 is LNHDA and CDR2 SQIVND (reference sequence). In DNA, the CDR3 is TGTGCTACAAGTCGGGCGGACAATCAGCCCCAGCATTTT. As protein: CATSRADNQPQHF.

Sample share makes this clonotype medium-sized. The chain is built from TRBV9 and TRBJ2-2; no firm D call. V was clipped by 6 bases and J by 7 bases, with 4 bases between them. The CDR3 is 10 residues long. Germline CDR1 reads SGDLS; CDR2 reads YYNGEE. The CDR3 sequence is CASNGGELFF. The DNA of the CDR3 is TGTGCCAGCAACGGCGGGGAGCTGTTTTTT.

In this sample, this clonotype turned up many times. The rearrangement joins TRBV9 to TRBJ2-2; tentatively, D is TRBD1 (6 bases). The length of the CDR3 is 15 residues. Looked up from germline, CDR1 is SGDLS and CDR2 is YYNGEE. The V end was cut by 3 bases, the J end by 7 bases, with 16 bases between. The chain's CDR3 is CASSGLTGFGGELFF. The DNA for the CDR3 is TGTGCCAGCAGCGGACTTACAGGGTTCGGCGGGGAGCTGTTTTTT.

This clonotype was seen repeatedly, ten times or more. This chain connects TRBV18 to TRBJ2-1; 7 positions match TRBD2. This CDR3 has 19 amino acids. Germline V lookup: CDR1 KGHSH, CDR2 LQKENI. Trimming cost V 2 bases and J 5 bases; bases outside gene matches: 18. DNA for the CDR3: TGTGCCAGCTCACCAAGGAGCTGGGCTAGCGGACCGGCGGACAATGAGCAGTTCTTC. Protein: CASSPRSWASGPADNEQFF.

This clonotype was counted only a few times. The chain's CDR3 is CASRPRRGYSRPGTDTQYF. The CDR3, as DNA: TGTGCCAGCAGACCTCGAAGGGGGTACAGCCGCCCTGGAACAGATACGCAGTATTTT. This chain uses TRBV4-2 with TRBJ2-3; tentative D call: TRBD1 (6 bases). Germline V lookup: CDR1 LGHNA, CDR2 YNFKEQ. CDR3 length equals 19 residues. Trimming removed 6 bases at V and 3 bases at J, with 28 bases between.

This chain links TRBV12-3 or TRBV12-4 with TRBJ1-1; 8 bases match TRBD1. The CDR3 has 16 amino acids. V trimming: 6 bases; J trimming: 8 bases; junction bases outside the gene matches: 17. The CDR3 DNA follows: TGTGCCAGCAGCTTTGGGGACAGGAATACAGCGATCGAAGCTTTCTTT. Translated: CASSFGDRNTAIEAFF.

The chain links TRBV6-5 to TRBJ2-1; D unclear. CDR3 length equals 15 residues. The V gene lost 0 bases and the J gene lost 5 bases, with 11 bases spanning the gap. Germline-derived CDR1 and CDR2 are MNHEY and SVGAGI. Here the CDR3 reads CASSYSGRGDNEQFF. CDR3 coding DNA: TGTGCCAGCAGTTACTCCGGACGAGGTGACAATGAGCAGTTCTTC.

This clonotype was seen repeatedly, ten times or more. The chain links TRBV9 to TRBJ2-1; 16 bases are shared with TRBD2. The CDR3 is made up of 19 amino acids. CDR1 and CDR2 (germline): SGDLS, YYNGEE. After removal of 5 bases from V and 0 bases from J, the junction contained 8 bases not matched to a gene. The CDR3 region is CASSPRGLAGGSSYNEQFF. In DNA, the CDR3 is TGTGCCAGCAGTCCCCGGGGACTAGCGGGAGGGAGCTCCTACAATGAGCAGTTCTTC.

This clonotype has at least ten counts. The V and J genes are TRBV27 and TRBJ1-2; maybe TRBD1 (5 bases). The V gene lost 7 bases and the J gene lost 4 bases, with 16 bases spanning the gap. CDR1 and CDR2 (germline): MNHEY, SMNVEV (reference sequence). CDR3 length: 14 residues. DNA for the CDR3: TGTGCCAGCAAGGGACGTGGGAGCCTCTATGGCTACACCTTC. This encodes CASKGRGSLYGYTF.

This clonotype was counted many times. This rearrangement joins TRBV14 to TRBJ2-7, with TRBD1 as a possible D gene (5 bases). The CDR3 has 12 amino acids. The germline CDR1 and CDR2 sequences are SGHDN and FVKESK. Trimming took 5 bases from V and 7 from J, leaving 12 bases between them. This CDR3 reads CASSIDSREQYF. DNA for the CDR3: TGTGCCAGCAGCATCGACAGCAGGGAGCAGTACTTC.

This clonotype was observed at least ten times. This chain links TRBV25-1 with TRBJ2-7, with D perhaps matching TRBD2 (5 bases). There are 14 residues in the CDR3. Germline V gives CDR1 MGHDK, CDR2 SYGVNS. V was shortened by 3 bases and J by 0 bases, with 9 bases between the two germline ends. This chain's CDR3 is CASSDLRASYEQYF. The CDR3, as DNA: TGTGCCAGCAGTGATCTGCGGGCCTCCTACGAGCAGTACTTC.

This clonotype was counted ten times or more. The chain combines TRBV11-2 with TRBJ2-2; D unresolved. Looked up from germline, CDR1 is SGHAT and CDR2 is FQNNGV. The ends were cut back, 4 bases at V and 4 bases at J, with 13 bases in the middle. The length of the CDR3 is 15 residues. The DNA for the CDR3 is TGTGCCAGCAGCTCTGGCTCCGCGCTCACCGGGGAGCTGTTTTTT. Translation: CASSSGSALTGELFF. Combining the CDR3 with reference TRBV11-2 and TRBJ2-2 gives the whole variable domain EAGVAQSPRYKIIEKRQSVAFWCNPISGHATLYWYQQILGQGPKLLIQFQNNGVVDDSQLPKDRFSAERLKGVDSTLKIQPAKLEDSAVYLCASSSGSALTGELFFGEGSRLTVL.

The V gene is TRBV27, the J gene TRBJ2-2; no clear D gene. The CDR3 is 12 residues long. The germline V gene encodes CDR1 MNHEY and CDR2 SMNVEV (reference sequence). V dropped 3 bases and J dropped 8 bases, with 7 bases sitting between them. CDR3 coding DNA: TGTGCCAGCAGTTTTCGTGGGGGGGAGCTGTTTTTT. It is translated as CASSFRGGELFF.

This clonotype was seen at least ten times. V usage is TRBV10-2 and J usage is TRBJ2-3, with D perhaps TRBD2 (6 bases). V was pared by 2 bases and J by 2 bases, with 11 bases between. From germline, CDR1 is WSHSY and CDR2 SAAADI. The CDR3 is 15 amino acids. CDR3 amino acids: CASSEQRVLTDTQYF. The CDR3 coding sequence is TGCGCCAGCAGTGAGCAGCGGGTTCTCACAGATACGCAGTATTTT.

V usage is TRBV4-1 and J usage is TRBJ2-1; 14 nucleotides align to TRBD2. The germline V gene encodes CDR1 MGHRA and CDR2 YSYEKL. The CDR3 spans 16 residues. V shed 4 bases and J 10 bases; nucleotides not matched to a gene: 9. CDR3 DNA sequence: TGCGCCAGCAGCCCCCCGGGACTAGCGGGAGTAGGGGAGCAGTTCTTC. Translated: CASSPPGLAGVGEQFF.

Ten or more counts support this clonotype. This chain uses TRBV2 with TRBJ2-7; TRBD2 matches at 7 bases. CDR3 length equals 15 residues. Trimming at V came to 3 bases and at J to 2 bases, leaving 7 bases not matched to a gene. Per germline, CDR1 SNHLY and CDR2 FYNNEI. The CDR3 sequence is CASSDTQRGAYEQYF. CDR3 sequence (DNA): TGTGCCAGCAGTGATACACAGCGGGGAGCCTACGAGCAGTACTTC.

This clonotype was found many times. This chain joins TRBV10-3 and TRBJ2-1; the match to TRBD2 covers 9 bases. CDR3 length: 19 amino acids. Germline V CDR1 and CDR2: ENHRY, SYGVKD. After removal of 2 bases from V and 0 bases from J, the junction contained 11 bases not matched to a gene. Written as DNA, the CDR3 is TGTGCCATCAGTGAGACCGGGACTAGCCGCCGGAGCTCCTACAATGAGCAGTTCTTC. This translates into CAISETGTSRRSSYNEQFF.

This clonotype was observed many times. J is TRBJ2-1 and V is TRBV7-3; TRBD1 matches at 11 bases. V lost 5 bases and J lost 11; bases outside the gene matches: 8. Germline V gene lookup returns CDR1 SGHTA and CDR2 FQGTGA. The CDR3 is 14 residues long. CDR3 nucleotides: TGTGCCAGCAGCCCCCCGGGACAGGGGGGGAAGCAGTTCTTC. This encodes CASSPPGQGGKQFF.

This clonotype was found many times. This rearrangement joins TRBV11-2 to TRBJ1-6, with TRBD1 as a possible D gene (5 bases). V was pared by 4 bases and J by 1 base, with 11 bases between. CDR1 is SGHAT, CDR2 FQNNGV, per germline. CDR3 length: 16 amino acids. The CDR3 DNA reads TGTGCCAGCAGCTCCAGACAGCCTTCCTATAATTCACCCCTCCACTTT. Amino acid sequence: CASSSRQPSYNSPLHF.

The chain employs TRBV5-6 and TRBJ2-1; D uncertain. This CDR3 contains 14 residues. V was cut by 9 bases and J by 6 bases, with 19 bases left in between. Germline CDR1 reads SGHDT; CDR2 reads YYEEEE. The CDR3 loop reads CAMGPGLVVNEQFF. As DNA, the CDR3 is TGTGCCATGGGCCCCGGCCTAGTCGTCAATGAGCAGTTCTTC.

The chain carries TRBV30 and TRBJ2-7, with D unclear. The length of the CDR3 is 14 residues. The V end lost 3 bases, the J end lost 0 bases, and 12 bases lay between the germline ends. Germline loops: CDR1 GTSNPN, CDR2 SVGIG (reference sequence). This CDR3 reads CAWRFKGGSYEQYF. In DNA, the CDR3 is TGTGCCTGGAGATTCAAGGGCGGCTCCTACGAGCAGTACTTC. Full variable domain (remainder filled in from reference TRBV30 and TRBJ2-7): SQTIHQWPATLVQPVGSPLSLECTVEGTSNPNLYWYRQAAGRGLQLLFYSVGIGQISSEVPQNLSASRPQDRQFILSSKKLLLSDSGFYLCAWRFKGGSYEQYFGPGTRLTVT.

This clonotype was found many times. The chain has TRBV20-1 and TRBJ2-7; D not resolved. V was clipped by 1 base and J by 3 bases, with 10 bases between them. CDR1 is DFQATT and CDR2 is SNEGSKA in the germline V gene (reference sequence). The CDR3 covers 13 residues. The CDR3 coding sequence is TGCAGTGCTAGAGGCTCCACTCTCTACGAGCAGTACTTC. The encoded protein is CSARGSTLYEQYF.

This clonotype has a count of ten or more. The chain is built from TRBV5-1 and TRBJ1-6; D ambiguous. Germline lookup yields CDR1 SGHRS and CDR2 YFSETQ. The CDR3 has 14 residues. V was trimmed by 4 bases and J by 9 bases, leaving 14 bases between them. This CDR3 reads CASSRVGERSPLHF. The CDR3 DNA sequence: TGCGCCAGCAGCAGGGTTGGGGAACGTTCACCCCTCCACTTT.

This clonotype has only a few counts. The V call is TRBV23-1, the J call TRBJ2-7; 7 nucleotides align to TRBD1. TRBV23-1 is given ORF status, its function remaining uncertain. Trimming at V came to 3 bases and at J to 3 bases, leaving 11 bases not matched to a gene. The CDR3 runs 16 residues. DNA for the CDR3: TGCGCCAGCAGTCACCCGGGACAGCCAAACTACTACGAGCAGTACTTC. Translating it yields CASSHPGQPNYYEQYF.

This clonotype has a count of ten or more. The rearrangement links TRBV4-2 to TRBJ1-5; D might be TRBD1 (6 bases). The CDR3 is 17 amino acids. From germline, CDR1 is LGHNA and CDR2 YNFKEQ. Trimming shortened V by 2 bases and J by 7 bases, and 21 bases separated the two germline ends. The CDR3 loop reads CASSQSFARGSGQPQHF. The DNA for the CDR3 is TGTGCCAGCAGCCAAAGTTTCGCCAGGGGATCGGGGCAGCCCCAGCATTTT.

This clonotype has a handful of counts. This rearrangement joins TRBV9 to TRBJ2-1; D perhaps matches TRBD2 (6 bases). Germline V lookup: CDR1 SGDLS, CDR2 YYNGEE. This CDR3 is 15 amino acids long. The germline V and J ends were trimmed by 4 bases and 7 bases, with 18 bases remaining between them. The CDR3 reads CASSSQTSLANEQFF. The CDR3 coding sequence is TGTGCCAGCAGCTCTCAGACTAGTTTGGCTAATGAGCAGTTCTTC. Full variable domain (missing parts from reference TRBV9 and TRBJ2-1): DSGVTQTPKHLITATGQRVTLRCSPRSGDLSVYWYQQSLDQGLQFLIQYYNGEERAKGNILERFSAQQFPDLHSELNLSSLELGDSALYFCASSSQTSLANEQFFGPGTRLTVL.

This clonotype was observed many times. The rearrangement joins TRBV27 to TRBJ1-2, with 7 bases identical to TRBD1. V shed 4 bases, J shed 4 bases, and the junction held 6 bases outside the gene matches. The CDR3 consists of 14 residues. Germline V gene data show CDR1 as MNHEY and CDR2 as SMNVEV (reference sequence). The CDR3 DNA is TGTGCCAGCAGTTCCCGACAGGGTTTCTATGGCTACACCTTC. Amino acids: CASSSRQGFYGYTF.